The rows below give T cell receptor beta chains drawn from one sample of a study of blood T cell repertoires in COVID-19. Profiled with immunoSEQ multiplex PCR; TCRdb holds only in-frame clones, not every one. The data show around 34,000 clones, approximately 78% seen once. Sequenced: peripheral blood. The receptors come from a man older than 75 with active or convalescent COVID-19. The CDR3 runs from the conserved cysteine through the conserved F or W. Each record gives: V gene, clone size, J gene, D gene, CDR3 protein, CDR3 DNA. D genes are given only for firm matches. Clone size appears in some rows only: once, few, many, or a class for an expanded clone.

>TRBV24-1|NA|TRBJ2-7|NA
CATSDPPGYEQYF
TGTGCCACCAGTGATCCCCCAGGGTACGAGCAGTACTTC
>TRBV5-1|NA|TRBJ2-5|NA
CASSFGSPKETQYF
TGCGCCAGCAGCTTCGGGAGTCCAAAAGAGACCCAGTACTTC
>TRBV12-3/TRBV12-4|NA|TRBJ1-2|NA
CASSFRPNYGYTF
TGTGCCAGCAGTTTCCGTCCTAACTATGGCTACACCTTC
>TRBV18|NA|TRBJ1-1|TRBD1
CASSPGQDMNTEAFF
TGTGCCAGCTCACCCGGACAGGACATGAACACTGAAGCTTTCTTT
>TRBV3-1/TRBV3-2|NA|TRBJ1-3|NA
CASSQAMRLLSGNTIYF
TGTGCCAGCAGCCAAGCGATGCGACTCCTCTCTGGAAACACCATATATTTT
>TRBV24-1|NA|TRBJ2-2|TRBD2
CATSETREGLGRELFF
TGTGCCACCTCTGAGACACGGGAGGGCCTGGGACGGGAGCTGTTTTTT
>TRBV6-5|NA|TRBJ1-5|TRBD1
CASSTGGKQPQHF
TGTGCCAGCAGTACAGGGGGTAAACAGCCCCAGCATTTT
>TRBV4-1|NA|TRBJ1-1|TRBD1
CASSRLQGAGNTEAFF
TGCGCCAGCAGCCGATTACAGGGGGCTGGGAACACTGAAGCTTTCTTT
>TRBV19|few|TRBJ2-7|NA
CASSLMGASYEQYF
TGTGCCAGTAGTCTGATGGGGGCCTCCTACGAGCAGTACTTC
>TRBV7-9|NA|TRBJ1-5|NA
CASSFRSDQPQHF
TGTGCCAGCAGCTTTCGGTCGGATCAGCCCCAGCATTTT
>TRBV27|NA|TRBJ2-1|NA
CASTSGLWEFF
TGTGCCAGCACCTCGGGTCTCTGGGAGTTCTTC
>TRBV28|NA|TRBJ2-1|NA
CASSLATGNEQFF
TGTGCCAGCAGTTTAGCGACAGGAAATGAGCAGTTCTTC
>TRBV18|NA|TRBJ1-2|NA
CASSEMQAGSSYGYTF
TGTGCCAGCTCAGAAATGCAAGCGGGAAGCTCCTATGGCTACACCTTC
>TRBV29-1|once|TRBJ1-3|NA
CSVSTGSSGNTIYF
TGCAGCGTCTCTACAGGGAGCTCTGGAAACACCATATATTTT
>TRBV2|NA|TRBJ2-2|NA
CASSGIDRPGGELFF
TGTGCCAGCAGTGGAATCGACAGGCCGGGAGGGGAGCTGTTTTTT
>TRBV20-1|NA|TRBJ2-7|NA
CSARDAGEQYF
TGCAGTGCTAGAGATGCCGGCGAGCAGTACTTC
>TRBV12-3/TRBV12-4|NA|TRBJ2-7|TRBD2
CASRGTSGYEQYF
TGTGCCAGCAGGGGGACTAGCGGCTACGAGCAGTACTTC
>TRBV19|NA|TRBJ2-3|TRBD1
CASRSDRAGGTDTQYF
TGTGCCAGTAGGAGTGACAGGGCCGGGGGCACAGATACGCAGTATTTT
>TRBV2|NA|TRBJ1-1|NA
CASSNQGTEAFF
TGTGCCAGCAGTAACCAGGGGACTGAAGCTTTCTTT
>TRBV24-1|once|TRBJ1-2|TRBD1
CATSEGQPGDYGYTF
TGTGCCACCAGTGAGGGACAGCCTGGGGACTATGGCTACACCTTC
>TRBV10-3|NA|TRBJ2-7|NA
CAISEGGEQYF
TGTGCCATCAGTGAAGGCGGCGAGCAGTACTTC
>TRBV5-4|NA|TRBJ2-3|TRBD2
CASSPPGLAGGVSDTQYF
TGTGCCAGCAGCCCGCCCGGACTAGCGGGAGGAGTCTCAGATACGCAGTATTTT
>TRBV7-2|NA|TRBJ2-1|TRBD2
CASSSQPGLAGVDEQFF
TGTGCCAGCAGCTCCCAACCGGGACTAGCGGGAGTTGATGAGCAGTTCTTC
>TRBV5-6|NA|TRBJ2-3|TRBD2
CASSSSGRLTDTQYF
TGTGCCAGCAGCTCTAGCGGGAGGCTCACAGATACGCAGTATTTT
>TRBV11-3|NA|TRBJ1-2|TRBD1
CASSLEGGSYYGYTF
TGTGCCAGCAGCTTAGAAGGGGGCTCCTACTATGGCTACACCTTC
>TRBV9|NA|TRBJ2-1|NA
CASSSPRGGLTINEQFF
TGTGCCAGCAGCTCCCCAAGAGGAGGACTCACCATCAATGAGCAGTTCTTC
>TRBV5-5|NA|TRBJ2-1|NA
CASSFTSGSSSYNEQFF
TGTGCCAGCAGCTTTACCTCGGGATCCAGCTCCTACAATGAGCAGTTCTTC
>TRBV7-8|NA|TRBJ1-2|TRBD1
CASSPGQGGGYTF
TGTGCCAGCAGCCCTGGACAGGGTGGTGGCTACACCTTC
>TRBV12-3/TRBV12-4|NA|TRBJ1-2|NA
CASSLGAYGYTF
TGTGCCAGCAGTTTAGGGGCCTATGGCTACACCTTC
>TRBV6-2/TRBV6-3|NA|TRBJ2-7|NA
CASSPPTTSYEQYF
TGTGCCAGCAGCCCACCGACAACCTCCTACGAGCAGTACTTC
>TRBV12-3/TRBV12-4|NA|TRBJ2-5|NA
CASSLDGRETQYF
TGTGCCAGCAGTTTGGATGGGCGAGAGACCCAGTACTTC
>TRBV5-4|once|TRBJ2-2|TRBD2
CASSPNLGGTGELFF
TGTGCCAGCAGCCCAAACCTGGGAGGGACCGGGGAGCTGTTTTTT
>TRBV7-9|NA|TRBJ1-5|NA
CAVTGPDSNQPQHF
TGTGCCGTTACAGGTCCTGATAGCAATCAGCCCCAGCATTTT
>TRBV5-5|NA|TRBJ1-2|NA
CASSRAGRGIYGYTF
TGTGCCAGCAGCCGGGCCGGCAGGGGAATATATGGCTACACCTTC
>TRBV28|NA|TRBJ2-5|TRBD1
CASSLEGQGGETQYF
TGTGCCAGCAGTTTAGAAGGACAGGGGGGAGAGACCCAGTACTTC